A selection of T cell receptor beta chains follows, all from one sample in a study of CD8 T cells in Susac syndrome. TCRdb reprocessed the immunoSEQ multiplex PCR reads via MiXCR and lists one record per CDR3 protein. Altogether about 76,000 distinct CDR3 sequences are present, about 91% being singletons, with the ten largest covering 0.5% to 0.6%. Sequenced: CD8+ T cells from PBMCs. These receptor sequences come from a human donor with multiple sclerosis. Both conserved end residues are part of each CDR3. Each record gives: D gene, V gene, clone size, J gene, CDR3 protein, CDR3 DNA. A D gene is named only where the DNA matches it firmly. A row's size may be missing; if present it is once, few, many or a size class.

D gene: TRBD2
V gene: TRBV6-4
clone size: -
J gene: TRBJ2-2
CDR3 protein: CASSPSGSDTGELFF
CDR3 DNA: TGTGCCAGCAGCCCCAGCGGGAGTGACACCGGGGAGCTGTTTTTT

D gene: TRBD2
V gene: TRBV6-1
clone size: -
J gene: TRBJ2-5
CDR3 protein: CASTTTSGGQETQYF
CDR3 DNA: TGTGCCAGCACCACCACTAGCGGGGGCCAAGAGACCCAGTACTTC

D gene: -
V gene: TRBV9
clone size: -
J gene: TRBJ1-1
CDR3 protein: CASSVVTGLFGTEAFF
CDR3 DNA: TGTGCCAGCAGCGTAGTAACGGGTCTCTTTGGGACTGAAGCTTTCTTT

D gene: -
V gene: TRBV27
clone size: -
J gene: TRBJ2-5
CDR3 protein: CASSARSGVETQYF
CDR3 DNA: TGTGCCAGCAGTGCCCGGTCAGGGGTGGAGACCCAGTACTTC

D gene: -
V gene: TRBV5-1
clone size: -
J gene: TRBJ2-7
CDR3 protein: CASSAGLSDDEQYF
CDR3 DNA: TGCGCCAGCAGCGCCGGACTATCCGACGACGAGCAGTACTTC

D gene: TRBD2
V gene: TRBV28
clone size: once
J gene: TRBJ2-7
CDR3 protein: CASSLSSGLAGYEQYF
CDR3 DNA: TGTGCCAGCAGTTTATCCTCCGGACTAGCAGGGTACGAGCAGTACTTC

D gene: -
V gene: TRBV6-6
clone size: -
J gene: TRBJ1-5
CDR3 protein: CASSKLGGSGNQPQHF
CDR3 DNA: TGTGCCAGCAGTAAGCTAGGAGGTAGTGGCAATCAGCCCCAGCATTTT

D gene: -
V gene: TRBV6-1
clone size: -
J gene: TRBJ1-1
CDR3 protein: CASTSARGLVNTEAFF
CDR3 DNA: TGTGCCAGCACCAGCGCAAGAGGGTTAGTGAACACTGAAGCTTTCTTT

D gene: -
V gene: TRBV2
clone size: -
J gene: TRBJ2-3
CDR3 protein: CASSERTDTQYF
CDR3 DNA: TGTGCCAGCAGTGAAAGGACAGATACGCAGTATTTT

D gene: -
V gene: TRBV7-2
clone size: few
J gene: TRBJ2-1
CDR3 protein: CASSPFGNEQFF
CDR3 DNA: TGTGCCAGCAGTCCTTTCGGCAATGAGCAGTTCTTC

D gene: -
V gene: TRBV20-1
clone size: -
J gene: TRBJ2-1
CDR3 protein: CSGEANNEQFF
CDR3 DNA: TGCAGTGGCGAGGCTAACAATGAGCAGTTCTTC

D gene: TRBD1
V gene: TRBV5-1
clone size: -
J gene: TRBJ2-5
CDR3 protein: CASSWGQGIPQETQYF
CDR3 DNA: TGCGCCAGCAGCTGGGGACAGGGGATACCCCAAGAGACCCAGTACTTC

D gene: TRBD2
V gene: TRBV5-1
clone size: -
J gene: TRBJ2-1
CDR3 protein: CASSSTSIPNEQFF
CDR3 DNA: TGCGCCAGCAGCTCGACTAGCATCCCCAATGAGCAGTTCTTC

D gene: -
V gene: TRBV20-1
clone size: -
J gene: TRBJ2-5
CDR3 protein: CSARERYTRETQYF
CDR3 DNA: TGCAGTGCCAGAGAGCGCTACACCCGGGAGACCCAGTACTTC

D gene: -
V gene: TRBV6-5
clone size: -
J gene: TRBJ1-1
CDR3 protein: CASSYDSNTEAFF
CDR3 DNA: TGTGCCAGCAGTTACGACAGTAACACTGAAGCTTTCTTT

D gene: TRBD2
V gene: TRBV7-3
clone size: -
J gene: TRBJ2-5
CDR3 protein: CASSSSGGARETQYF
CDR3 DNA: TGTGCCAGCAGCTCAAGCGGGGGGGCCAGAGAGACCCAGTACTTC

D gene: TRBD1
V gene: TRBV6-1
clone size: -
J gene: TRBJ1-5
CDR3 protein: CASRPLGDRENQPQHF
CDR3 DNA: TGTGCCAGCAGGCCCCTAGGGGACAGGGAAAATCAGCCCCAGCATTTT

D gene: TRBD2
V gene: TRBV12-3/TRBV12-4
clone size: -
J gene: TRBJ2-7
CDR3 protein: CASTLAGRLYEQYF
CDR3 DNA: TGTGCCAGCACTCTAGCGGGTAGGTTGTACGAGCAGTACTTC

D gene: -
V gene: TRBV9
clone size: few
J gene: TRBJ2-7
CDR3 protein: CASSPGTLSSYEQYF
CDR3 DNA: TGTGCCAGCAGCCCCGGGACACTTAGCTCCTACGAGCAGTACTTC

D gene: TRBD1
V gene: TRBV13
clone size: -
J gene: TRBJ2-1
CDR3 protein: CASSPWDSDSYNEQFF
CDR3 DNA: TGTGCCAGCAGCCCATGGGACAGCGACTCCTACAATGAGCAGTTCTTC

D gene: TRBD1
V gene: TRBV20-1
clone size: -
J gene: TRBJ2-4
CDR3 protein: CSASDGQGAVGVAKNIQYF
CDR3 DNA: TGCAGTGCTAGTGACGGACAGGGGGCGGTGGGGGTGGCCAAAAACATTCAGTACTTC

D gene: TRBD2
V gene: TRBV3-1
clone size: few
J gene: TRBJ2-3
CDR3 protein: CASSLTGTSGGDTQYF
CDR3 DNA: TGTGCCAGCAGCCTTACCGGGACTAGCGGGGGAGATACGCAGTATTTT

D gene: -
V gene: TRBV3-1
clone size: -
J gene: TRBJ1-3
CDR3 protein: CASSYAVSSGNTIYF
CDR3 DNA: TGTGCCAGCAGCTACGCAGTCAGCTCTGGAAACACCATATATTTT

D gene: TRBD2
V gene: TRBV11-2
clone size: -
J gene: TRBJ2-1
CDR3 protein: CASSRGLAGGSYEQFF
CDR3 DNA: TGTGCCAGCAGCCGGGGACTAGCGGGGGGGTCATATGAGCAGTTCTTC

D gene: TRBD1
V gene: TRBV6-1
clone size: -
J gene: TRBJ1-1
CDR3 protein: CASRPRQGWPNTEAFF
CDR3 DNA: TGTGCCAGCAGGCCCAGACAGGGCTGGCCGAACACTGAAGCTTTCTTT

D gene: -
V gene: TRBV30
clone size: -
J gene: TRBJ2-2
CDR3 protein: CAWAGQITGELFF
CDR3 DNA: TGTGCCTGGGCGGGACAGATCACCGGGGAGCTGTTTTTT

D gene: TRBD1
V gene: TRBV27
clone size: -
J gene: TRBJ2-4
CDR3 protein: CASSTGTGGLWTKNIQYF
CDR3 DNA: TGTGCCAGCAGCACCGGGACAGGGGGGTTGTGGACCAAAAACATTCAGTACTTC

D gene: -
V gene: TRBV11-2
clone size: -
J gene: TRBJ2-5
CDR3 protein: CASSSGQQETQYF
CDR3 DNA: TGTGCCAGCAGCTCAGGACAGCAAGAGACCCAGTACTTC

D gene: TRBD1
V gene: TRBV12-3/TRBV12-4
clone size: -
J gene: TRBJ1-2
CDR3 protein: CASSSGQVYLNYGYTF
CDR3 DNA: TGTGCCAGCAGTTCTGGACAGGTTTACCTTAACTATGGCTACACCTTC

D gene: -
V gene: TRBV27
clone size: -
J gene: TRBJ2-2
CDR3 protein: CASSFWSGDNTGELFF
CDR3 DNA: TGTGCCAGCAGTTTTTGGTCAGGCGATAACACCGGGGAGCTGTTTTTT

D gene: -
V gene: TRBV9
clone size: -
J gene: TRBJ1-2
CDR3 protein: CASSVEETFNYGYTF
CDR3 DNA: TGTGCCAGCAGCGTAGAGGAGACCTTTAACTATGGCTACACCTTC

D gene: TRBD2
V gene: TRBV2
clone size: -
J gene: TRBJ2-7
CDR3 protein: CASTELAGGPHEQYF
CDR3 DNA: TGTGCCAGCACCGAACTAGCGGGAGGGCCCCACGAGCAGTACTTC

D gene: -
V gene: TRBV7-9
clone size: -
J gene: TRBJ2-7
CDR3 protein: CASSPPGTVYEQYF
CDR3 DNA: TGTGCCAGCAGCCCCCCCGGGACGGTGTACGAGCAGTACTTC

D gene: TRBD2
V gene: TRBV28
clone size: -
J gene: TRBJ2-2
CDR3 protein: CASSFLLAVTGELFF
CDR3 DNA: TGTGCCAGCAGTTTTTTACTAGCGGTAACCGGGGAGCTGTTTTTT

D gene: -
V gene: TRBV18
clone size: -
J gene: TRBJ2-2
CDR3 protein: CASSPDVAWGPNTGELFF
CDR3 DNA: TGTGCCAGCTCACCAGATGTGGCTTGGGGGCCTAACACCGGGGAGCTGTTTTTT

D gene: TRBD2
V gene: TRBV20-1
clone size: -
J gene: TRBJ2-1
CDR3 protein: CSAERGTSSTNEQFF
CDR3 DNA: TGCAGTGCTGAGAGGGGGACTAGTTCAACGAATGAGCAGTTCTTC

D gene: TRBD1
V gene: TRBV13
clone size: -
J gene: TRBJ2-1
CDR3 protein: CASSPGTGTYNEQFF
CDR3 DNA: TGTGCCAGCAGCCCCGGGACAGGGACCTACAATGAGCAGTTCTTC

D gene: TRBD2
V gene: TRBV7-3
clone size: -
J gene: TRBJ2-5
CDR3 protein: CASSLLGLAEETQYF
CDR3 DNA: TGTGCCAGCAGCTTACTAGGGCTAGCGGAAGAGACCCAGTACTTC

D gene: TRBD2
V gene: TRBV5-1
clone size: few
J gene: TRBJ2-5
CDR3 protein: CASSWKLAAGETQYF
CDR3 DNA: TGCGCCAGCAGCTGGAAACTAGCGGCTGGGGAGACCCAGTACTTC

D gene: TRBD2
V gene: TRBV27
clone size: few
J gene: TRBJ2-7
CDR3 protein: CASSFGGYPIYEQYF
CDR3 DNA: TGTGCCAGCAGTTTCGGGGGGTACCCTATCTACGAGCAGTACTTC

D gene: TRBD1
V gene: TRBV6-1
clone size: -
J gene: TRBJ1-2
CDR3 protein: CASSEGSGQGNYGYTF
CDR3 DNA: TGTGCCAGCAGTGAAGGCTCAGGACAGGGGAACTATGGCTACACCTTC

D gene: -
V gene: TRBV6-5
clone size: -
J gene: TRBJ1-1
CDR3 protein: CASSYSSWGARTEAFF
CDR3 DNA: TGTGCCAGCAGTTACTCGAGTTGGGGGGCACGGACTGAAGCTTTCTTT